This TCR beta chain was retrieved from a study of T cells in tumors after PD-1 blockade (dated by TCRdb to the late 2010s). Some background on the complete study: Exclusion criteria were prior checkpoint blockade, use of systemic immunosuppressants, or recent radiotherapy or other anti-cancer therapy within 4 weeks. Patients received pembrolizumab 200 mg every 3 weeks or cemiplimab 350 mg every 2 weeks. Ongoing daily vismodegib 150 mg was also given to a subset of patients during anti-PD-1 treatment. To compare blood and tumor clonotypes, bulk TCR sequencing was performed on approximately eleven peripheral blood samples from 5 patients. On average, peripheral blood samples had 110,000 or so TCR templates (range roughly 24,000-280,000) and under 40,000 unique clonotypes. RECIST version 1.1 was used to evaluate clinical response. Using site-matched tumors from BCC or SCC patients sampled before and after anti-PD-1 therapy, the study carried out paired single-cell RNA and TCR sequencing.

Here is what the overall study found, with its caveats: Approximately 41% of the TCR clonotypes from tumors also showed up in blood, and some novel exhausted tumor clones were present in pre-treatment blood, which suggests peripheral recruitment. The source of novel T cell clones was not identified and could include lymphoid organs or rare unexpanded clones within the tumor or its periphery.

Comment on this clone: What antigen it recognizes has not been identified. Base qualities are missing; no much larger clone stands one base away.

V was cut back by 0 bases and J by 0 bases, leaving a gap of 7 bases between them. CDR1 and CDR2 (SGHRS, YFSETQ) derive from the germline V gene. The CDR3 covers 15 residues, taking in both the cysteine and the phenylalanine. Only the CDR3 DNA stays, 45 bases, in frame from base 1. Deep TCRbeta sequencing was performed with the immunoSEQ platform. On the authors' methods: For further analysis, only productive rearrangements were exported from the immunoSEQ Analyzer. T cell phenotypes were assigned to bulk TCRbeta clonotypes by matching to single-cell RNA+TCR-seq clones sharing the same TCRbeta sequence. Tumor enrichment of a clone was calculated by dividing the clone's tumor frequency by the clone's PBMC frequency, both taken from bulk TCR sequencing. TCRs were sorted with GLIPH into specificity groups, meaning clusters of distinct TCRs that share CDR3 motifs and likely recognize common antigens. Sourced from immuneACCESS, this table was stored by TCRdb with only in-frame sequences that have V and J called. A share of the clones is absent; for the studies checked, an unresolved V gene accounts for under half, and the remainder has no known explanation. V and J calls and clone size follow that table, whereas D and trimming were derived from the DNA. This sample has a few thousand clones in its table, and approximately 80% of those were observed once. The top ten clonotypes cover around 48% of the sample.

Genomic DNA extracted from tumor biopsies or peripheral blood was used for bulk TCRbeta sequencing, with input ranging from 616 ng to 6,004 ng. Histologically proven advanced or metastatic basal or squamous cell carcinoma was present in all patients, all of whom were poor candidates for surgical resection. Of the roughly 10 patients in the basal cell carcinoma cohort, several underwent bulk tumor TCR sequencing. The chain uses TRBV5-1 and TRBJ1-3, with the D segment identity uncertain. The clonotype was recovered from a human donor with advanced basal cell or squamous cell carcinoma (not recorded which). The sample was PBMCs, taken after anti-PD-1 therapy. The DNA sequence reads TGCGCCAGCAGCTTGGGATCTACCTCTGGAAACACCATATATTTT. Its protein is CASSLGSTSGNTIYF.